Described below is a single TCR beta chain sequence and its context. Germline V CDR1 and CDR2: SGHVS, FNYEAQ. The CDR3 covers 13 residues. The V end lost 7 bases, the J end lost 10 bases, and 17 bases lay between the germline ends. This record comes from a study of blood T cell repertoires in COVID-19. Study context: PBMCs, B-cell-depleted T cells, or T cells were the source of the cDNA or gDNA that made up the material.

Clones were sequenced by immunoSEQ multiplex PCR, and TCRdb holds only the in-frame ones, with some missing. The sample has over 150,000 clones, 85% to 95% seen once. V is TRBV7-6 and J is TRBJ2-1, with a weak D call TRBD2 (5 bases). Sequences were obtained from peripheral blood. This TCR came from a man in his fifties with acute or convalescent COVID-19. The CDR3 region is CASIRGNNGEQFF. The CDR3 nucleotides read TGTGCCAGCATTCGAGGGAACAACGGGGAGCAGTTCTTC. The full variable domain, in which reference TRBV7-6 and TRBJ2-1 provide the parts outside the CDR3, is GAGVSQSPRYKVTKRGQDVALRCDPISGHVSLYWYRQALGQGPEFLTYFNYEAQQDKSGLPNDRFSAERPEGSISTLTIQRTEQRDSAMYRCASIRGNNGEQFFGPGTRLTVL.